This T cell receptor beta chain was captured in a study of cytomegalovirus exposure and HLA in healthy donors. Study summary: An early release of data contained 80 million to 85 million unique TCRs, which came from HLA-typed donors. Regarding the study as a whole: Reportedly, diagnosis of cytomegalovirus status by the classifier showed high specificity and sensitivity. From TCR beta sequences, most subjects' HLA-A and HLA-B alleles were reportedly predicted accurately.

Germline CDR1 SGHAT, CDR2 FQNNGV. V trimming: 1 base; J trimming: 0 bases; junction bases outside the gene matches: 4. The CDR3 totals 16 residues. Primers for the PCR totalled 60 Vbeta and 13 Jbeta. Clones were sequenced by immunoSEQ multiplex PCR, and TCRdb holds only the in-frame ones, with some missing. This sample has about 140,000 clones, with around 80% found just once. As regards this clone: Its antigen remains unidentified.

The specimen was PBMCs. This clonotype originated in a man in his fifties or sixties in good health and CMV-seronegative. J is TRBJ2-3 and V is TRBV11-2; 7 positions match TRBD1. The CDR3: CASSLAGTASTDTQYF. As DNA, the CDR3 is TGTGCCAGCAGCTTAGCCGGGACAGCTAGCACAGATACGCAGTATTTT.